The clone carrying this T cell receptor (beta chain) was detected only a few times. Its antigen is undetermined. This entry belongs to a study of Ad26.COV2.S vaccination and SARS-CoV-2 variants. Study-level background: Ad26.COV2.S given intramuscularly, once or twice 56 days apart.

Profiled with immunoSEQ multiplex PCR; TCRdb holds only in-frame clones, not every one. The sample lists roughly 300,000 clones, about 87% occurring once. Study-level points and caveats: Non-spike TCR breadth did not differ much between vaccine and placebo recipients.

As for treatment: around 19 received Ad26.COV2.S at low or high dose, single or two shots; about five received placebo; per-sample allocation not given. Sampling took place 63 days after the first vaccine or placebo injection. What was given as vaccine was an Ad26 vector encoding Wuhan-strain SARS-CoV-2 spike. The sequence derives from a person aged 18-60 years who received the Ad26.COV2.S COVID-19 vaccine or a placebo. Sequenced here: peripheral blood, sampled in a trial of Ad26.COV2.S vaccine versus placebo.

The CDR3 coding sequence is TGTGCCAGCAGCCATAGGACAGCTTCAGGGGGCTACACCTTC. Its translation is CASSHRTASGGYTF. The J gene is TRBJ1-2, the V gene TRBV3-1 (or the pseudogene TRBV3-2); tentatively, D is TRBD1 (6 bases). Per the germline V gene, CDR1 is LGHDT and CDR2 is YNNKEL (reference sequence). The CDR3 consists of 14 residues. V was shortened by 3 bases and J by 8 bases, with 16 bases between the two germline ends.